A single sample is the source of the 28 T cell receptor beta chains below, sequenced in a study of blood T cells in healthy people across ages. Primed by a sample-barcoded 5' primer and a J-beta primer mix, a second PCR proceeded for roughly 6 to 12 cycles. TCRdb called the 5' RACE reads again in MiXCR, with one record for every CDR3 protein. The sample yields about 1,400,000 distinct CDR3 sequences, roughly 40% seen once. The sample comprised blood. These receptors were taken from a woman between 18 and 29 years old in good health.

This clonotype has only a few counts. V gene TRBV10-3 combines with J gene TRBJ2-1; 11 bases align to TRBD2. With 6 bases clipped from V and 2 bases from J, the junction kept 3 bases outside the gene matches. Germline-derived CDR1 and CDR2 are ENHRY and SYGVKD. The CDR3 runs 15 residues. The CDR3 DNA is TGTGCCATCAGGCAGACTAGCGGGACCTACAATGAGCAGTTCTTC. Translating it yields CAIRQTSGTYNEQFF.

The chain links TRBV12-3 or TRBV12-4 to TRBJ2-3; D is ambiguous. This CDR3 is 12 amino acids long. CDR3 amino acids: CAGGISTDTQYF. CDR3 bases: TGTGCAGGTGGGATCAGCACAGATACGCAGTATTTT.

The V and J genes are TRBV27 and TRBJ1-1, with TRBD1 matching 8 bases. There are 17 residues in the CDR3. V lost 3 bases to trimming and J lost 4 bases; unmatched junction nucleotides: 13. Germline CDR1 MNHEY, CDR2 SMNVEV (reference sequence). CDR3: CASSFLGQGKAGTEAFF. The CDR3 DNA reads as TGTGCCAGCAGTTTCCTAGGACAGGGAAAGGCGGGCACTGAAGCTTTCTTT.

This clonotype was picked up a small number of times. The chain links TRBV29-1 to TRBJ1-1; 9 bases fit TRBD1. This CDR3 is 14 amino acids long. In germline, CDR1 is SQVTM, CDR2 ANQGSEA. The junction had 9 bases not matched to a gene; V was cut back by 4 bases and J by 6 bases. The CDR3 DNA follows: TGCAGCGTTGTTCCGACAGGGGGAAATCCTGAAGCTTTCTTT. It encodes CSVVPTGGNPEAFF. The full variable domain, its missing parts supplied by reference TRBV29-1 and TRBJ1-1, is SAVISQKPSRDICQRGTSLTIQCQVDSQVTMMFWYRQQPGQSLTLIATANQGSEATYESGFVIDKFPISRPNLTFSTLTVSNMSPEDSSIYLCSVVPTGGNPEAFFGQGTRLTVV.

With regard to this clonotype: An end of the junction differs from the germline gene, which may be a read error. The chain links TRBV6-5 to TRBJ2-6; D is ambiguous. Germline CDR1 MNHEY, CDR2 SVGAGI. CDR3 length equals 15 residues. CDR3 loop: CASRIEVSGTNVLTF. CDR3 DNA sequence: TGTGCCAGCAGAATTGAGGTCTCTGGGACCAACGTCCTGACTTTC.

This clonotype was seen once. The chain has TRBV5-1 and TRBJ1-3, with 7 bases identical to TRBD1. J was trimmed by 2 bases and V by 1 base; bases with no gene match: 3. The CDR3 has 15 residues. Germline V gene lookup returns CDR1 SGHRS and CDR2 YFSETQ. The CDR3: CASSLTTGAGNTIYF. In DNA form, the CDR3 reads TGCGCCAGCAGCTTGACTACAGGGGCTGGAAACACCATATATTTT.

The rearrangement joins TRBV2 to TRBJ2-1; weak D call: TRBD2 (6 bases). V was shortened by 5 bases and J by 8 bases, with 25 bases between the two germline ends. Germline V gives CDR1 SNHLY, CDR2 FYNNEI. There are 17 residues in the CDR3. The CDR3 loop is CASSLRRPGLHFDEQFF. The CDR3 nucleotides read TGTGCCAGCAGTTTACGGCGGCCGGGACTCCACTTTGATGAGCAGTTCTTC.

Regarding this clonotype: The junction does not match germline at one end; this may be a read error. This sequence joins TRBV3-1 and TRBJ2-7; D call uncertain. This CDR3 is 12 amino acids long. Germline V lookup: CDR1 LGHDT, CDR2 YNNKEL (reference sequence). The CDR3 reads CASGHLYYEQYF. CDR3 DNA: TGTGCCAGCGGCCACCTCTACTACGAGCAGTACTTC.

This chain links TRBV4-2 with TRBJ2-5; a weak D match, TRBD2 (6 bases). Per germline, CDR1 LGHNA and CDR2 YNFKEQ. The CDR3 runs to 15 residues. The V end was cut by 3 bases, the J end by 0 bases, with 11 bases between. This chain's CDR3 is CASSQEGANQETQYF. In DNA form, the CDR3 reads TGTGCCAGCAGCCAGGAGGGAGCGAACCAAGAGACCCAGTACTTC.

The chain is built from TRBV7-2 and TRBJ2-5; 7 nucleotides line up with TRBD2. The CDR3 runs 17 residues. Germline V gene data show CDR1 as SGHTA and CDR2 as FQGNSA. Trimming at V came to 1 base and at J to 11 bases, leaving 19 bases not matched to a gene. DNA for the CDR3: TGTGCCAGCAGCTTAGGTGGGCGGGGGACCACCTACAATGAGCAGTACTTC. Its protein is CASSLGGRGTTYNEQYF.

This clonotype has just a few counts. The chain has TRBV20-1 and TRBJ2-3; D uncertain. The CDR3 sequence is 13 residues long. Germline V lookup: CDR1 DFQATT, CDR2 SNEGSKA (reference sequence). Trimming took 2 bases from V and 3 from J, leaving 9 bases between them. The chain's CDR3 is CSARSPETDTQYF. DNA for the CDR3: TGCAGTGCTAGATCCCCGGAGACAGATACGCAGTATTTT.

The chain links TRBV25-1 to TRBJ2-5; maybe TRBD2 (6 bases). Germline V gene sequence: CDR1 MGHDK, CDR2 SYGVNS. The CDR3 length is 14 residues. The V gene lost 2 bases and the J gene lost 5 bases, with 12 bases spanning the gap. The CDR3 region is CASSEGAGRETQYF. The CDR3 DNA is TGTGCCAGCAGTGAAGGGGCAGGGAGGGAGACCCAGTACTTC.

This clonotype was recorded a few times. The chain has TRBV28 and TRBJ2-1; the match to TRBD2 covers 12 bases. This CDR3 has 15 amino acids. In germline, CDR1 is MDHEN, CDR2 SYDVKM. Unmatched junction bases numbered 6, after V lost 4 bases and J lost 8 bases. CDR3 in DNA: TGTGCCAGCAGTTCTAGCGGGGGGGCCATGTATGAGCAGTTCTTC. Amino acids: CASSSSGGAMYEQFF.

The rearrangement uses TRBV6-1 and TRBJ1-6; possible D gene TRBD1, 6 bases. Germline V gene lookup returns CDR1 MNHNS and CDR2 SASEGT. The CDR3 has 15 residues. Trimming pared 2 bases from V and 10 bases from J, leaving 15 bases between. The CDR3 loop is CASSEMGAIASPLHF. The CDR3 region has the DNA TGTGCCAGCAGTGAAATGGGGGCGATAGCCTCACCCCTCCACTTT.

The gene calls are TRBV18 and TRBJ2-4, with D possibly TRBD2 on 6 matching bases. V was cut by 3 bases and J by 9 bases, with 12 bases left in between. Per germline, CDR1 KGHSH and CDR2 LQKENI. The CDR3 has 13 amino acids. DNA for the CDR3: TGTGCCAGCTCACCTCCGGGAGCAGGCATTCAGTACTTC. This codes for CASSPPGAGIQYF.

This chain uses TRBV20-1 with TRBJ2-7; D possibly matches TRBD1 or TRBD2 (5 bases each). Between the trimmed V and J ends, which lost 2 bases and 6 bases, there was a span of 20 bases. This CDR3 spans 15 amino acids. The germline V gene has CDR1 DFQATT and CDR2 SNEGSKA (reference sequence). CDR3 region: CSARSGPALGFEQYF. In DNA form, the CDR3 reads TGCAGTGCTAGATCGGGGCCGGCTCTCGGATTCGAGCAGTACTTC.

A few counts support this clonotype. The V gene is TRBV2, the J gene TRBJ2-1; 9 bases line up with TRBD1. There are 11 residues in the CDR3. Unmatched junction bases numbered 10, after V lost 11 bases and J lost 14 bases. CDR1 is SNHLY, CDR2 FYNNEI, per germline. As DNA, the CDR3 is TGTGCCCCCATGGGACAGGGACGTGAGTTCTTC. Its translation: CAPMGQGREFF.

This clonotype was recorded a few times. The chain recombines TRBV28 with TRBJ1-5; a weak D match, TRBD1 (5 bases). Germline CDR1 is MDHEN and CDR2 is SYDVKM. Trimming removed 6 bases at V and 9 bases at J, with 27 bases between. The CDR3 covers 17 residues. The CDR3: CASRHPRSGGSEWPQHF. For the CDR3, the DNA is TGTGCCAGCAGACACCCCCGTTCCGGGGGGTCAGAGTGGCCCCAGCATTTT.

This clonotype occurred once. The chain has TRBV2 and TRBJ2-3, with 8 bases aligning to TRBD2. Germline V gene data show CDR1 as SNHLY and CDR2 as FYNNEI. The CDR3 extends over 15 amino acids. The J segment lost 1 base and the V segment lost 6 bases, leaving 6 bases of the junction unmatched. CDR3: CASRVGGARTDTQYF. The DNA for the CDR3 is TGTGCCAGCAGAGTCGGGGGGGCGCGCACAGATACGCAGTATTTT.

This clonotype appeared a few times. The chain employs TRBV2 and TRBJ2-1; a possible D gene is TRBD2 (6 bases). This CDR3 spans 10 amino acids. The V end was cut by 10 bases, the J end by 11 bases, with 12 bases between. Germline V gene sequence: CDR1 SNHLY, CDR2 FYNNEI. This chain's CDR3 is CATRGNQQFF. The CDR3, as DNA: TGTGCCACCCGCGGGAACCAGCAGTTCTTC.

The table lists this clonotype with a few counts. The rearrangement joins TRBV20-1 to TRBJ2-1; TRBD1 agrees at 10 bases. CDR1 is DFQATT and CDR2 is SNEGSKA in the germline V gene (reference sequence). The CDR3 has 15 residues. Unmatched junction bases numbered 6, after V lost 4 bases and J lost 3 bases. The CDR3 here is CSATEWDRGYNEQFF. The CDR3 DNA follows: TGCAGTGCTACCGAGTGGGACAGGGGCTACAATGAGCAGTTCTTC.

This clonotype was seen repeatedly, ten times or more. The J gene is TRBJ2-7, the V gene TRBV2; D remains ambiguous. The CDR3 sequence is 10 residues long. The V gene's germline CDR1 is SNHLY and CDR2 FYNNEI. V was trimmed by 6 bases and J by 4 bases, leaving 4 bases between them. This CDR3 reads CASRQYEQYF. The CDR3 nucleotides read TGTGCCAGCAGGCAGTACGAGCAGTACTTC.

The genes are TRBV27 and TRBJ2-1; 13 bases line up with TRBD2. Trimming removed 3 bases from V and 9 bases from J; junction bases left unmatched: 8. CDR3 length equals 16 residues. Per germline, CDR1 MNHEY and CDR2 SMNVEV (reference sequence). The CDR3 DNA follows: TGTGCCAGCAGTTTCCGACTAGCGGGGGGTCGGGGTGAGCAGTTCTTC. As protein: CASSFRLAGGRGEQFF.

The V gene is TRBV30, the J gene TRBJ1-5; D uncertain. The germline V gene has CDR1 GTSNPN and CDR2 SVGIG (reference sequence). The length of the CDR3 is 17 residues. V dropped 2 bases and J dropped 2 bases, with 19 bases sitting between them. The CDR3 reads CAWSSTRKVDGNQPQHF. The CDR3 region has the DNA TGTGCCTGGAGTTCGACAAGGAAGGTAGACGGCAATCAGCCCCAGCATTTT.

V is TRBV6-5 and J is TRBJ2-1, with D perhaps TRBD2 (5 bases). Germline V gene data show CDR1 as MNHEY and CDR2 as SVGAGI. The CDR3 is made up of 14 amino acids. The V end was cut by 7 bases, the J end by 6 bases, with 16 bases between. The CDR3 here is CASNGLASGNEQFF. CDR3 coding DNA: TGTGCCAGCAACGGGCTAGCTTCTGGCAATGAGCAGTTCTTC.

The gene calls are TRBV20-1 and TRBJ2-3; TRBD2 is a possible D gene (6 bases). Germline V gene lookup returns CDR1 DFQATT and CDR2 SNEGSKA (reference sequence). Trimming took 5 bases from V and 2 from J, leaving 11 bases between them. This CDR3 has 13 residues. The CDR3, as DNA: TGCAGTGCTGGGGCGGGGACCACAGATACGCAGTATTTT. Protein: CSAGAGTTDTQYF.

The chain has TRBV20-1 and TRBJ2-7; 10 bases are shared with TRBD1. The CDR3 runs to 13 residues. The V and J ends lost 6 bases and 5 bases, in that order; junction bases with no gene match: 7. Per germline, CDR1 DFQATT and CDR2 SNEGSKA (reference sequence). CDR3 nucleotide sequence: TGCAGTGCCTTTCGGGACAGGGGCCACGAGCAGTACTTC. It encodes CSAFRDRGHEQYF.

V gene TRBV6-5 combines with J gene TRBJ2-4; D may be TRBD1 (5 bases). V dropped 3 bases and J dropped 0 bases, with 12 bases sitting between them. The CDR3 consists of 16 residues. Looked up from germline, CDR1 is MNHEY and CDR2 is SVGAGI. The CDR3 spells CASSYSRQGAKNIQYF. The CDR3 DNA follows: TGTGCCAGCAGTTATTCAAGGCAGGGAGCCAAAAACATTCAGTACTTC.